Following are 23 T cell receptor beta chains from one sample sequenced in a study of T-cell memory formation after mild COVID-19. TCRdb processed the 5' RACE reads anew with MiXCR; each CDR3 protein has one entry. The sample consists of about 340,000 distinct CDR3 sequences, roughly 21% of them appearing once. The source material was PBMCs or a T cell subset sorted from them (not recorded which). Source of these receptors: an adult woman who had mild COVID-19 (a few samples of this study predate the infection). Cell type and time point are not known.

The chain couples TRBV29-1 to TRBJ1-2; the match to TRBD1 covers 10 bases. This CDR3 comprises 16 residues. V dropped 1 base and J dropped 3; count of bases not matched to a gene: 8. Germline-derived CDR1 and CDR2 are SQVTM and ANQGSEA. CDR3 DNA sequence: TGCAGCGTTGAAGGTCGACAGGGGGCGCAAGACTATGGCTACACCTTC. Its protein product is CSVEGRQGAQDYGYTF.

The CDR3 DNA sequence: TGTGCCAGCAGCGTAGATGCAAGCTCCTACAATGAGCAGTTCTTC. It yields the protein CASSVDASSYNEQFF. The rearrangement joins TRBV9 to TRBJ2-1; no clear D. The CDR3 is 15 residues long. Germline V gene sequence: CDR1 SGDLS, CDR2 YYNGEE. Trimming pared 0 bases from V and 0 bases from J, leaving 7 bases between.

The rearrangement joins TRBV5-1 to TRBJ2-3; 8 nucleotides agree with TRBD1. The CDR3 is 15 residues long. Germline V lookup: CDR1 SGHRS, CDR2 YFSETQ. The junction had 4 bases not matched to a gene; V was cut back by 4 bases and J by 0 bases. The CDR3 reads CASSGWTGSTDTQYF. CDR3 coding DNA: TGCGCCAGCAGCGGCTGGACAGGGAGCACAGATACGCAGTATTTT.

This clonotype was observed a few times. In nucleotides, the CDR3 is TGTGCCAGCAGCCAATTGGGCAGAAGAGACACTGAAGCTTTCTTT. Protein sequence: CASSQLGRRDTEAFF. The V call is TRBV3-1, the J call TRBJ1-1; D is unclear. The germline gives CDR1 LGHDT, CDR2 YNNKEL (reference sequence). The CDR3 totals 15 residues. V gave up 2 bases and J gave up 3 bases, with 13 bases separating them.

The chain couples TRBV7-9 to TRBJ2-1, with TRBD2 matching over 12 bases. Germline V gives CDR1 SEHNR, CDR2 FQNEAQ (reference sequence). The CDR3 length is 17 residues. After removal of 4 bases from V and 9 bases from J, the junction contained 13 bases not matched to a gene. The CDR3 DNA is TGTGCCAGCAGCTCTTCTTTGACTAGCGGGAGAGTGGGTGAGCAGTTCTTC. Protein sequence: CASSSSLTSGRVGEQFF. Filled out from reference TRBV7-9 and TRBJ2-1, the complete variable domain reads DTGVSQNPRHKITKRGQNVTFRCDPISEHNRLYWYRQTLGQGPEFLTYFQNEAQLEKSRLLSDRFSAERPKGSFSTLEIQRTEQGDSAMYLCASSSSLTSGRVGEQFFGPGTRLTVL.

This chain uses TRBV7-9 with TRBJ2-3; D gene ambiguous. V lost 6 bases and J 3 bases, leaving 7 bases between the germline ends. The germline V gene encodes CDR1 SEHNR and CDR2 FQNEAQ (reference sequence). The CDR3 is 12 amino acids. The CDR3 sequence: CASRMGTDTQYF. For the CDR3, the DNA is TGTGCCAGCAGAATGGGGACAGATACGCAGTATTTT. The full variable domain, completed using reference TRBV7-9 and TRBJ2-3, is DTGVSQNPRHKITKRGQNVTFRCDPISEHNRLYWYRQTLGQGPEFLTYFQNEAQLEKSRLLSDRFSAERPKGSFSTLEIQRTEQGDSAMYLCASRMGTDTQYFGPGTRLTVL.

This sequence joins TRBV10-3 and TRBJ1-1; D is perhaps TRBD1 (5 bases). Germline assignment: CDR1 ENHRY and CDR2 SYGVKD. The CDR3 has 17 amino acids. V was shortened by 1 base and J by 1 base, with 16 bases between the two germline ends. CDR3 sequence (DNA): TGTGCCATCAGTGAGTTGGCGTCGGGGGTGTCGAACACTGAAGCTTTCTTT. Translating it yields CAISELASGVSNTEAFF.

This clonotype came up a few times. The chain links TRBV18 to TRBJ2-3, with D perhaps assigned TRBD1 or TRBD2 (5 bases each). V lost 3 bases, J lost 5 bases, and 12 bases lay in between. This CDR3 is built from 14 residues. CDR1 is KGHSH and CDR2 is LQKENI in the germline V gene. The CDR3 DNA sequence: TGTGCCAGCTCACCGGGGCGTGGGGGAGATACGCAGTATTTT. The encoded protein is CASSPGRGGDTQYF.

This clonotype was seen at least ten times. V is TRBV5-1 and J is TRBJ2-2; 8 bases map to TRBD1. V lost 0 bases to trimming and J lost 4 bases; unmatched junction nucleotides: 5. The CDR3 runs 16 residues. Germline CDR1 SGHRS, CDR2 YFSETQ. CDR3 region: CASSLGQGASTGELFF. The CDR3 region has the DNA TGCGCCAGCAGCTTGGGCCAGGGGGCCAGCACCGGGGAGCTGTTTTTT.

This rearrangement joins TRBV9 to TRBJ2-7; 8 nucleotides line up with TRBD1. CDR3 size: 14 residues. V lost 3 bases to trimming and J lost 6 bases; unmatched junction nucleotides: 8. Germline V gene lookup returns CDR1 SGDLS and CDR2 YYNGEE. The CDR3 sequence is CASSAGDRGLEQYF. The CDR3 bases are TGTGCCAGCAGCGCTGGTGACAGGGGCCTCGAGCAGTACTTC.

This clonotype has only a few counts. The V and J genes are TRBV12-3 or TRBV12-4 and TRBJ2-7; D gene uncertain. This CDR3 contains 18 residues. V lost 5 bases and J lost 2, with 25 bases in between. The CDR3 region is CASSPSSFSSTRPYEQYF. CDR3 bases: TGTGCCAGCAGTCCGAGTAGTTTTAGTAGCACGCGGCCCTACGAGCAGTACTTC.

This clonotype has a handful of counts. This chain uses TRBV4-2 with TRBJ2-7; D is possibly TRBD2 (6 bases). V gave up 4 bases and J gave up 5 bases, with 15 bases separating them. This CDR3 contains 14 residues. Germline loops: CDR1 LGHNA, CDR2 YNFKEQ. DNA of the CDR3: TGTGCCAGCAGCCCTGCGGGGATGAGTAACGAGCAGTACTTC. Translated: CASSPAGMSNEQYF.

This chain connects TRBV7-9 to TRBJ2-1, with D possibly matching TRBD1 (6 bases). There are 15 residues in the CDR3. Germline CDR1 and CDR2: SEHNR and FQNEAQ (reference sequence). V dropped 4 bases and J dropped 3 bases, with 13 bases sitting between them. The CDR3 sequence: CASSYGTGNYNEQFF. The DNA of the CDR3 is TGTGCCAGCAGCTACGGAACAGGGAACTACAATGAGCAGTTCTTC.

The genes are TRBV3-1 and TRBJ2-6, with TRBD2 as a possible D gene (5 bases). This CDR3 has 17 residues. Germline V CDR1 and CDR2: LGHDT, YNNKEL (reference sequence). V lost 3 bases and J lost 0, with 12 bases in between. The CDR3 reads CASSHLAGRSGANVLTF. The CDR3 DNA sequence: TGTGCCAGCAGCCATCTCGCGGGTCGCTCTGGGGCCAACGTCCTGACTTTC.

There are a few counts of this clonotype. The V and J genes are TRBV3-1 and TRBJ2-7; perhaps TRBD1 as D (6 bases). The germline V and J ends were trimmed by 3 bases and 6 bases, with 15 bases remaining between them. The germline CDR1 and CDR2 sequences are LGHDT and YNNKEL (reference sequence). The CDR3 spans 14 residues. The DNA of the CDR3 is TGTGCCAGCAGCCAGGAACGACAGGTGCGCGAGCAGTACTTC. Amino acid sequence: CASSQERQVREQYF.

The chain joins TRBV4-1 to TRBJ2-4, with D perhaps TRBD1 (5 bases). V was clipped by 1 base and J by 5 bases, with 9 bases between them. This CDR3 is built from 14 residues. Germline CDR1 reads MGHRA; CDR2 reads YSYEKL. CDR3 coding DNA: TGCGCCAGCAGCCAAGGGACACGGGAAAACATTCAGTACTTC. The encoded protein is CASSQGTRENIQYF.

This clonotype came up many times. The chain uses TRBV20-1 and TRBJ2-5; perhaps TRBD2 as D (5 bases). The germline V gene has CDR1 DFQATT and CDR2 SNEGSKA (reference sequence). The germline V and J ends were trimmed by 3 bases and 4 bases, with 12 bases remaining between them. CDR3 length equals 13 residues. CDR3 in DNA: TGCAGTGCTAGCCTAGCTGGGCTAGAGACCCAGTACTTC. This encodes CSASLAGLETQYF.

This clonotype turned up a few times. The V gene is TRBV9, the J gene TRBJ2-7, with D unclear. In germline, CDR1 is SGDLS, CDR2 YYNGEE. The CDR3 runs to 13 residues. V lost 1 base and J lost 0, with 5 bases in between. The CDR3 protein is CASSVYPSYEQYF. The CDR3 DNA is TGTGCCAGCAGCGTATACCCCTCCTACGAGCAGTACTTC.

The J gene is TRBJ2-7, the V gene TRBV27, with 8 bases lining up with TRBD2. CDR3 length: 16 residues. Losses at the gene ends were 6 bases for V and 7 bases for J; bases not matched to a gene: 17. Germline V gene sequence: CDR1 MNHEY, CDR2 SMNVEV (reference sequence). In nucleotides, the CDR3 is TGTGCCAGCAGACCGGGACTAGGGGGATTCGTTGGAGAGCAGTACTTC. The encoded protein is CASRPGLGGFVGEQYF.

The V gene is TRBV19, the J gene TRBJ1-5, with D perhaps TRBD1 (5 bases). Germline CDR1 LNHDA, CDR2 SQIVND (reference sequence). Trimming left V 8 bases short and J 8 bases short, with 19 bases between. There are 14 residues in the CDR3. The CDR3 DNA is TGTGCCAGTGCCGCGACCAGGGTCGGGGAGCCCCAGCATTTT. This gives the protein CASAATRVGEPQHF. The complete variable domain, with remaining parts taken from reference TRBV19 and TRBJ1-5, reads DGGITQSPKYLFRKEGQNVTLSCEQNLNHDAMYWYRQDPGQGLRLIYYSQIVNDFQKGDIAEGYSVSREKKESFPLTVTSAQKNPTAFYLCASAATRVGEPQHFGDGTRLSIL.

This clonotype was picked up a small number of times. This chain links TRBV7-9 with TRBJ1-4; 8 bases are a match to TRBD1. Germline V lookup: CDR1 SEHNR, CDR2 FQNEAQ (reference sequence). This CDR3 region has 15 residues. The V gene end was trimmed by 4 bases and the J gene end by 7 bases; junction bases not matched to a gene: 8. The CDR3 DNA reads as TGTGCCAGCAGCTCGTTGACAGGGGTACCTGAAAAACTGTTTTTT. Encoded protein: CASSSLTGVPEKLFF.

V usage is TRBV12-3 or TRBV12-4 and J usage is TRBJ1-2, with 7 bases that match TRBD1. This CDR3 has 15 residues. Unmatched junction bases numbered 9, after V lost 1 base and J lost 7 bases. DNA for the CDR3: TGTGCCAGCAGTTTAGTAAACAGGGGACATGGTGGCTACACCTTC. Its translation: CASSLVNRGHGGYTF.

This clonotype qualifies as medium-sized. The DNA for the CDR3 is TGCGCCAGCACCCACGACAGGGGGCCCGGGGAGCTGTTTTTT. Protein product: CASTHDRGPGELFF. The chain recombines TRBV4-1 with TRBJ2-2; 10 nucleotides align to TRBD1. V was pared by 7 bases and J by 6 bases, with 5 bases of the junction left unmatched. CDR1 is MGHRA and CDR2 is YSYEKL in the germline V gene. CDR3 size: 14 residues.